The 19 T cell receptor beta chains presented below share a single source sample, sequenced in a study of PD-L1 blockade in urothelial cancer (TCRdb year 2017). According to the study, the label for this sample's time point signals: peripheral blood 6 weeks after treatment start. Libraries were prepared through the immunoSEQ multiplex PCR assay. TCRdb retrieved this table from immuneACCESS and kept in-frame rearrangements only. Not all clones are present; in checked studies, unresolved V genes account for under half, and no reason is known for the remainder. This sample holds 50,000 to 55,000 clones; around nine tenths were observed only once. 2% to 2.5% of the sample is in the top ten clones. Material: PBMCs, obtained around atezolizumab (anti-PD-L1) treatment. The source of these receptors is a man aged 55 to 70 with urothelial cancer.

The chain employs TRBV10-2 and TRBJ2-5; 7 bases match TRBD1. This CDR3 has 14 residues. CDR1 is WSHSY and CDR2 is SAAADI in the germline V gene. The junction had 11 bases not matched to a gene; V was cut back by 6 bases and J by 7 bases. CDR3 sequence (DNA): TGCGCCAGCAGCCTTAAGGGGGCCGGAGGGACCCAGTACTTC. This codes for CASSLKGAGGTQYF.

The chain couples TRBV15 to TRBJ2-1, with 9 bases identical to TRBD2. The CDR3 length is 17 residues. The ends lost 0 bases at V and 8 bases at J; junction bases unmatched: 11. Germline V gene data show CDR1 as LNHNV and CDR2 as YYDKDF (reference sequence). In DNA form, the CDR3 reads TGTGCCACCAGCAGAGATCGACTAGCGGCCCCGAGGCATGAGCAGTTCTTC. Residues: CATSRDRLAAPRHEQFF. The variable domain in full, completed from reference TRBV15 and TRBJ2-1, reads DAMVIQNPRYQVTQFGKPVTLSCSQTLNHNVMYWYQQKSSQAPKLLFHYYDKDFNNEADTPDNFQSRRPNTSFCFLDIRSPGLGDTAMYLCATSRDRLAAPRHEQFFGPGTRLTVL.

As DNA, the CDR3 is TGTGCCAGCAGCCCTACTCATACGGATACGCAGTATTTT. Translated: CASSPTHTDTQYF. The chain couples TRBV5-6 to TRBJ2-3; D not certain. Germline CDR1 and CDR2: SGHDT and YYEEEE. The CDR3 loop spans 13 amino acids. Trimming cost V 4 bases and J 6 bases, with 12 bases left between them.

This chain connects TRBV7-2 to TRBJ2-3; no reliable D call. This CDR3 is built from 14 residues. In germline, CDR1 is SGHTA, CDR2 FQGNSA. Trimming removed 3 bases from V and 0 bases from J, with 7 bases in between. Here the CDR3 DNA reads TGTGCCAGCAGCTTGGCCCAAAGCACAGATACGCAGTATTTT. This codes for CASSLAQSTDTQYF.

This chain uses TRBV5-1 with TRBJ1-2; 9 positions agree with TRBD1. This CDR3 spans 14 amino acids. V shed 0 bases and J 7 bases; nucleotides not matched to a gene: 4. Germline V CDR1 and CDR2: SGHRS, YFSETQ. This chain's CDR3 is CASSLEGTGRGYTF. The DNA for the CDR3 is TGCGCCAGCAGCTTGGAAGGGACAGGGCGTGGCTACACCTTC.

The V gene is TRBV5-4, the J gene TRBJ1-1; 8 nucleotides align to TRBD1. V gave up 4 bases and J gave up 4 bases; unmatched junction bases: 9. Germline lookup yields CDR1 SGHNT and CDR2 YYREEE (reference sequence). The CDR3 is made up of 15 amino acids. CDR3 DNA: TGTGCCAGCAGCCCGGACAGGGTCCTGATCACTGAAGCTTTCTTT. Its translation: CASSPDRVLITEAFF.

V gene TRBV9 combines with J gene TRBJ2-1, with TRBD1 as a possible D gene (5 bases). V lost 9 bases and J lost 0, with 13 bases in between. Germline lookup yields CDR1 SGDLS and CDR2 YYNGEE. The CDR3 is 14 amino acids. CDR3 DNA sequence: TGTGCCATCTGGGGCCCAGGCTCCTACAATGAGCAGTTCTTC. This encodes CAIWGPGSYNEQFF.

The chain carries TRBV7-9 and TRBJ1-1, with D maybe TRBD1 (5 bases). This CDR3 comprises 14 residues. V lost 3 bases to trimming and J lost 2 bases, with 10 bases between them. The germline V gene encodes CDR1 SEHNR and CDR2 FQNEAQ (reference sequence). In nucleotides, the CDR3 is TGTGCCAGCAGCTTTCCGGGACTAAACACTGAAGCTTTCTTT. It yields the protein CASSFPGLNTEAFF.

The chain uses TRBV6-6 and TRBJ2-7, with a weak D call TRBD2 (6 bases). Germline lookup yields CDR1 MNHNY and CDR2 SVGAGI (reference sequence). Trimming pared 7 bases from V and 2 bases from J, leaving 21 bases between. The CDR3 has 16 amino acids. The CDR3 sequence is CASTRRGGAGTYEQYF. The CDR3, as DNA: TGTGCCAGCACTCGCCGTGGTGGGGCGGGGACCTACGAGCAGTACTTC.

V and J are TRBV5-3 and TRBJ2-1; D might be TRBD2 (5 bases). TRBV5-3 is recorded as an ORF, its role being uncertain. CDR3 length: 13 residues. Trimming pared 10 bases from V and 0 bases from J, leaving 11 bases between. CDR3 DNA sequence: TGTGCCCTCGTAGGGAGCTCCTACAATGAGCAGTTCTTC. Residues: CALVGSSYNEQFF.

This chain links TRBV5-1 with TRBJ2-1; 12 bases fit TRBD2. Per germline, CDR1 SGHRS and CDR2 YFSETQ. After removal of 1 base from V and 5 bases from J, the junction contained 4 bases not matched to a gene. The CDR3 length is 16 residues. In nucleotides, the CDR3 is TGCGCCAGCAGCTTGAGGGCTAGCGGGGGGGACAATGAGCAGTTCTTC. Protein: CASSLRASGGDNEQFF. Full variable domain (remainder filled in from reference TRBV5-1 and TRBJ2-1): KAGVTQTPRYLIKTRGQQVTLSCSPISGHRSVSWYQQTPGQGLQFLFEYFSETQRNKGNFPGRFSGRQFSNSRSEMNVSTLELGDSALYLCASSLRASGGDNEQFFGPGTRLTVL.

The rearrangement uses TRBV19 and TRBJ2-2; no definite D call. The CDR3 runs to 12 residues. Trimming shortened V by 6 bases and J by 6 bases, and 8 bases separated the two germline ends. Germline assignment: CDR1 LNHDA and CDR2 SQIVND (reference sequence). In nucleotides, the CDR3 is TGTGCCAGTAGCCGCTACCCCGGGGAGCTGTTTTTT. Translated: CASSRYPGELFF.

The CDR3 DNA reads TGTGCCAGCAGCTTAGATAGGACAAGAAAAAACATTCAGTACTTC. It encodes CASSLDRTRKNIQYF. V is TRBV11-2 and J is TRBJ2-4; D perhaps matches TRBD1 (5 bases). The V gene's germline CDR1 is SGHAT and CDR2 FQNNGV. The V end lost 0 bases, the J end lost 4 bases, and 10 bases lay between the germline ends. This CDR3 spans 15 amino acids.

The chain recombines TRBV30 with TRBJ2-1, with 12 positions matching TRBD1. J was trimmed by 6 bases and V by 0 bases; bases with no gene match: 9. The CDR3 sequence is 17 residues long. Germline loops: CDR1 GTSNPN, CDR2 SVGIG (reference sequence). The CDR3 is CAWSVLLGTGGINEQFF. As DNA, the CDR3 is TGTGCCTGGAGTGTACTTTTAGGGACAGGGGGCATCAATGAGCAGTTCTTC.

The chain links TRBV6-5 to TRBJ2-5; 9 positions agree with TRBD1. CDR3 size: 15 residues. In germline, CDR1 is MNHEY, CDR2 SVGAGI. The V and J ends lost 7 bases and 12 bases, in that order; junction bases with no gene match: 18. The CDR3 protein is CASTPSRTGGGREYF. In DNA, the CDR3 is TGTGCCAGCACCCCATCGCGAACAGGGGGCGGGCGGGAGTACTTC.

V usage is TRBV11-2 and J usage is TRBJ1-4; D is perhaps TRBD1 (6 bases). Trimming pared 2 bases from V and 4 bases from J, leaving 17 bases between. CDR3 length: 17 residues. Germline CDR1 SGHAT, CDR2 FQNNGV. The DNA for the CDR3 is TGTGCCAGCAGCTTAAAAGGGGTGGGGGCGGTTAATGAAAAACTGTTTTTT. It yields the protein CASSLKGVGAVNEKLFF.

The chain joins TRBV7-2 to TRBJ2-5, with 11 positions matching TRBD2. Germline V gene lookup returns CDR1 SGHTA and CDR2 FQGNSA. CDR3 length: 17 residues. With 3 bases clipped from V and 5 bases from J, the junction kept 11 bases outside the gene matches. The CDR3 protein is CASSFSRLAGGGETQYF. The CDR3 region has the DNA TGTGCCAGCAGCTTTTCGCGATTAGCGGGAGGGGGTGAGACCCAGTACTTC.

V gene TRBV19 combines with J gene TRBJ2-5, with unresolved D. Trimming removed 7 bases at V and 4 bases at J, with 19 bases between. CDR3 length equals 15 residues. From germline, CDR1 is LNHDA and CDR2 SQIVND (reference sequence). The CDR3 nucleotides read TGTGCCAGTACCCCGTCTTGGCAGGAAGGAGAGACCCAGTACTTC. This codes for CASTPSWQEGETQYF.

The chain is built from TRBV9 and TRBJ2-7, with 9 bases identical to TRBD1. Germline CDR1 reads SGDLS; CDR2 reads YYNGEE. J was trimmed by 2 bases and V by 4 bases; bases with no gene match: 4. This CDR3 comprises 14 residues. This chain's CDR3 is CASSRTGDAYEQYF. CDR3 DNA: TGTGCCAGCAGCAGGACAGGGGATGCCTACGAGCAGTACTTC.